One sample yielded the 26 T cell receptor beta chains listed below, sequenced in a study of blood T cell repertoires in COVID-19. Assay used: immunoSEQ multiplex PCR; TCRdb lists only in-frame clones, some missing. Among fewer than 600,000 clones listed, around nine tenths were seen once. Sequencing was carried out using PBMCs or T cells enriched from blood (not recorded which). Receptors originate from a woman between 40 and 55 years old who had recovered from COVID-19.

A few counts support this clone. V and J are TRBV2 and TRBJ1-2, with a weak D call TRBD1 (5 bases). Germline V gene sequence: CDR1 SNHLY, CDR2 FYNNEI. Trimming removed 4 bases from V and 4 bases from J, with 13 bases in between. CDR3 length: 14 amino acids. CDR3 sequence reads: CASSVEGTGYGYTF. The CDR3, as DNA: TGTGCCAGCAGTGTTGAGGGGACTGGCTATGGCTACACCTTC.

This clone was counted between two and nine times. The rearrangement joins TRBV14 to TRBJ2-7, with TRBD1 identical over 8 bases. CDR1 SGHDN and CDR2 FVKESK come from the germline V gene. With 1 base clipped from V and 0 bases from J, the junction kept 14 bases outside the gene matches. The CDR3 has 19 residues. The CDR3 DNA sequence: TGTGCCAGCAGCCAAGTTAGAGACCGGGACAGGCCTCCCTCCTACGAGCAGTACTTC. The encoded protein is CASSQVRDRDRPPSYEQYF.

The genes are TRBV4-1 and TRBJ2-7, with 7 bases lining up with TRBD2. The CDR3 covers 18 residues. Trimming cost V 0 bases and J 0 bases; bases outside gene matches: 11. The germline CDR1 and CDR2 sequences are MGHRA and YSYEKL. CDR3 in amino acids: CASSQDPPPGRSSYEQYF. The CDR3 DNA reads as TGCGCCAGCAGCCAAGATCCCCCCCCCGGGAGGAGCTCCTACGAGCAGTACTTC.

The V call is TRBV30, the J call TRBJ2-7, with 10 positions matching TRBD2. J lost 2 bases, V lost 3 bases, and 4 bases had no gene match. The CDR3 runs 14 residues. Germline loops: CDR1 GTSNPN, CDR2 SVGIG (reference sequence). The CDR3 bases are TGTGCCTGGAGCCATAGCGGGAGGACCTACGAGCAGTACTTC. Its translation: CAWSHSGRTYEQYF.

The chain employs TRBV6-5 and TRBJ2-7, with 9 bases fitting TRBD1. This CDR3 region has 15 residues. Looked up from germline, CDR1 is MNHEY and CDR2 is SVGAGI. Germline trimming cut 6 bases from V and 2 bases from J; bases unmatched to any gene: 8. CDR3 region: CASRGTGTGTYEQYF. CDR3 nucleotides: TGTGCCAGCAGGGGAACCGGGACAGGGACCTACGAGCAGTACTTC.

This sequence joins TRBV11-3 and TRBJ2-1; 12 positions agree with TRBD2. There are 13 residues in the CDR3. The germline V gene encodes CDR1 SGHNT and CDR2 YENEEA. The trim removed 3 bases at V and 15 bases at J, leaving 6 bases unmatched. The CDR3 loop reads CASSLASGRGAFF. CDR3 nucleotide sequence: TGTGCCAGCAGCTTGGCTAGCGGGAGGGGAGCGTTCTTC.

The gene calls are TRBV7-2 and TRBJ2-5, with 8 bases aligning to TRBD2. Unmatched junction bases numbered 6, after V lost 1 base and J lost 2 bases. CDR3 length: 16 amino acids. Germline CDR1 SGHTA, CDR2 FQGNSA. The CDR3 sequence: CASSLGKREWQETQYF. The CDR3 nucleotides are TGTGCCAGCAGCTTAGGAAAGCGGGAGTGGCAAGAGACCCAGTACTTC.

The chain joins TRBV24-1 to TRBJ2-5; 7 bases align to TRBD1. There are 17 residues in the CDR3. CDR1 is KGHDR and CDR2 is SFDVKD in the germline V gene. The V segment lost 1 base and the J segment 3 bases; nucleotides outside the gene matches: 10. The CDR3: CATSDFKLGGAEETQYF. In DNA, the CDR3 is TGTGCCACCAGTGATTTTAAGCTAGGGGGCGCGGAAGAGACCCAGTACTTC.

The gene calls are TRBV6-5 and TRBJ1-1; D ambiguous. The ends were cut back, 6 bases at V and 4 bases at J, with 9 bases in the middle. The CDR3 is 12 amino acids. Germline lookup yields CDR1 MNHEY and CDR2 SVGAGI. CDR3 nucleotides: TGTGCCAGCAGCCGGGTAGGCACTGAAGCTTTCTTT. Its translation is CASSRVGTEAFF.

This sequence joins TRBV6-5 and TRBJ1-2, with TRBD1 matching 7 bases. CDR1 MNHEY and CDR2 SVGAGI come from the germline V gene. CDR3 length: 16 residues. The junction had 12 bases not matched to a gene; V was cut back by 0 bases and J by 8 bases. The CDR3 nucleotides are TGTGCCAGCAGTTACTCAGGGACCGGGACAGTTGGCGGCTACACCTTC. Its protein product is CASSYSGTGTVGGYTF.

The sample holds one count of this clone. The chain is built from TRBV6-2 or TRBV6-3 and TRBJ1-3, with D possibly TRBD1 on 6 matching bases. CDR1 and CDR2 from the germline V gene are MNHEY and SVGEGT. Trimming stripped 1 base from V and 0 bases from J, with 13 bases between. This CDR3 has 17 amino acids. The CDR3 DNA sequence: TGTGCCAGCAGTTACTTTCGGACAGCAAGCTCTGGAAACACCATATATTTT. It is translated as CASSYFRTASSGNTIYF.

The chain is built from TRBV29-1 and TRBJ1-1; D not resolved. CDR1 is SQVTM and CDR2 is ANQGSEA in the germline V gene. V lost 5 bases, J lost 0 bases, and 13 bases lay in between. The CDR3 sequence is 14 residues long. This chain's CDR3 is CSVRPAGLNTEAFF. The CDR3 nucleotides are TGCAGCGTTCGCCCCGCGGGCCTGAACACTGAAGCTTTCTTT. Drawing the rest from reference TRBV29-1 and TRBJ1-1, the complete variable domain is SAVISQKPSRDICQRGTSLTIQCQVDSQVTMMFWYRQQPGQSLTLIATANQGSEATYESGFVIDKFPISRPNLTFSTLTVSNMSPEDSSIYLCSVRPAGLNTEAFFGQGTRLTVV.

Concerning this clone itself: Within the sample, other DNA sequences also encode this same CDR3. The rearrangement joins TRBV5-1 to TRBJ2-7, with 12 bases lining up with TRBD2. The CDR3 is made up of 15 amino acids. With 0 bases clipped from V and 2 bases from J, the junction kept 0 bases outside the gene matches. Germline lookup yields CDR1 SGHRS and CDR2 YFSETQ. CDR3 coding DNA: TGCGCCAGCAGCTTGGGGACTAGCGGGGCCTACGAGCAGTACTTC. This encodes CASSLGTSGAYEQYF.

This sequence joins TRBV3-1 (or the pseudogene TRBV3-2) and TRBJ2-3; D is unclear. The CDR3 is 15 residues long. Per germline, CDR1 LGHDT and CDR2 YNNKEL (reference sequence). The V and J ends lost 0 bases and 2 bases respectively, with 9 bases between them. The DNA of the CDR3 is TGTGCCAGCAGCCAAGATGACATTTACACAGATACGCAGTATTTT. Residues: CASSQDDIYTDTQYF.

The chain uses TRBV30 and TRBJ1-2; maybe TRBD1 (5 bases). Germline V lookup: CDR1 GTSNPN, CDR2 SVGIG (reference sequence). The CDR3 length is 11 residues. With 4 bases removed from V and 6 bases from J, the gap between germline ends came to 9 bases. The CDR3 DNA is TGTGCCTGGACAGGGTTACATGGCTACACCTTC. This translates into CAWTGLHGYTF. The full variable domain, its missing parts supplied by reference TRBV30 and TRBJ1-2, is SQTIHQWPATLVQPVGSPLSLECTVEGTSNPNLYWYRQAAGRGLQLLFYSVGIGQISSEVPQNLSASRPQDRQFILSSKKLLLSDSGFYLCAWTGLHGYTFGSGTRLTVV.

This clone was found once. The chain recombines TRBV5-8 with TRBJ2-3; TRBD2 agrees at 7 bases. The germline V gene has CDR1 SGHTS and CDR2 YDEGEE. Trimming at V came to 5 bases and at J to 5 bases, leaving 11 bases not matched to a gene. The CDR3 totals 15 residues. The CDR3 sequence: CASRGGGGGIDTQYF. For the CDR3, the DNA is TGTGCCAGCAGGGGCGGCGGCGGGGGTATAGATACGCAGTATTTT.

The chain combines TRBV7-6 with TRBJ2-7, with TRBD2 matching over 7 bases. With 8 bases clipped from V and 7 bases from J, the junction kept 23 bases outside the gene matches. The CDR3 totals 17 residues. Germline CDR1 is SGHVS and CDR2 is FNYEAQ. CDR3 nucleotide sequence: TGTGCCAGCGGGGGGGATACGGGACCGAGCAAGGGAGGAGAGCAGTACTTC. Translation gives CASGGDTGPSKGGEQYF. Variable domain in full (rest from reference TRBV7-6 and TRBJ2-7): GAGVSQSPRYKVTKRGQDVALRCDPISGHVSLYWYRQALGQGPEFLTYFNYEAQQDKSGLPNDRFSAERPEGSISTLTIQRTEQRDSAMYRCASGGDTGPSKGGEQYFGPGTRLTVT.

The chain uses TRBV19 and TRBJ1-6; 7 bases map to TRBD1. Per the germline V gene, CDR1 is LNHDA and CDR2 is SQIVND (reference sequence). Trimming at V came to 8 bases and at J to 7 bases, leaving 11 bases not matched to a gene. CDR3 length: 15 residues. The CDR3 region has the DNA TGTGCCAGTCTTAATTCCGGGACAGCAAATTCACCCCTCCACTTT. Protein product: CASLNSGTANSPLHF.

This clone was observed once. The chain carries TRBV11-2 and TRBJ1-2; weak D call: TRBD1 (6 bases). V was shortened by 6 bases and J by 0 bases, with 20 bases between the two germline ends. Per the germline V gene, CDR1 is SGHAT and CDR2 is FQNNGV. This CDR3 comprises 17 residues. The DNA for the CDR3 is TGTGCCAGCAGTCACGTTACCCGGGACACCGCTAACTATGGCTACACCTTC. Its translation: CASSHVTRDTANYGYTF.

The chain links TRBV5-1 to TRBJ2-5; 7 nucleotides align to TRBD1. The length of the CDR3 is 13 residues. The V segment lost 4 bases and the J segment 3 bases; nucleotides outside the gene matches: 3. Germline loops: CDR1 SGHRS, CDR2 YFSETQ. The CDR3 nucleotides are TGCGCCAGCAGCCTAGGGACAGAAGAGACCCAGTACTTC. It codes for CASSLGTEETQYF.

The gene calls are TRBV15 and TRBJ2-7; 10 nucleotides align to TRBD2. The CDR3 is 19 residues long. Unmatched junction bases numbered 13, after V lost 1 base and J lost 1 base. Germline CDR1 is LNHNV and CDR2 is YYDKDF (reference sequence). CDR3 amino acids: CATSRGLAGERLSSYEQYF. The DNA for the CDR3 is TGTGCCACCAGCAGAGGTCTAGCGGGAGAACGACTTTCATCCTACGAGCAGTACTTC.

The chain joins TRBV3-1 (or the pseudogene TRBV3-2) to TRBJ2-1; 8 nucleotides align to TRBD2. There are 16 residues in the CDR3. V gave up 0 bases and J gave up 4 bases; unmatched junction bases: 5. Germline lookup yields CDR1 LGHDT and CDR2 YNNKEL (reference sequence). CDR3 sequence reads: CASSQEGAGGYNEQFF. CDR3 DNA sequence: TGTGCCAGCAGCCAAGAAGGCGCGGGAGGTTACAATGAGCAGTTCTTC.

The chain combines TRBV7-9 with TRBJ2-1; the D gene is possibly TRBD1 (5 bases). Per the germline V gene, CDR1 is SEHNR and CDR2 is FQNEAQ (reference sequence). This CDR3 is built from 17 residues. Trimming removed 4 bases at V and 4 bases at J, with 20 bases between. The CDR3 is CASSSQGVARPYNEQFF. In DNA, the CDR3 is TGTGCCAGCAGCTCCCAAGGGGTCGCCCGGCCTTACAATGAGCAGTTCTTC. The variable domain in full, with the rest retrieved from reference TRBV7-9 and TRBJ2-1, is DTGVSQNPRHKITKRGQNVTFRCDPISEHNRLYWYRQTLGQGPEFLTYFQNEAQLEKSRLLSDRFSAERPKGSFSTLEIQRTEQGDSAMYLCASSSQGVARPYNEQFFGPGTRLTVL.

The chain combines TRBV27 with TRBJ1-5; 7 bases agree with TRBD1. Losses at the gene ends were 5 bases for V and 0 bases for J; bases not matched to a gene: 13. This CDR3 has 18 residues. The germline CDR1 and CDR2 sequences are MNHEY and SMNVEV (reference sequence). CDR3 sequence reads: CASSPRPQTGYSNQPQHF. The CDR3 bases are TGTGCCAGCAGTCCGCGCCCCCAGACAGGGTATAGCAATCAGCCCCAGCATTTT.

This clone was found once. The gene calls are TRBV5-5 and TRBJ1-2; TRBD1 matches at 8 bases. Germline V gives CDR1 SGHKS, CDR2 YYEKEE (reference sequence). J lost 1 base, V lost 2 bases, and 4 bases had no gene match. This CDR3 contains 15 residues. The CDR3, as DNA: TGTGCCAGCAGCTTCGCAGGGGGCAGTAACTATGGCTACACCTTC. Its translation is CASSFAGGSNYGYTF.

This chain links TRBV18 with TRBJ2-7, with TRBD2 matching over 7 bases. The CDR3 has 15 amino acids. Germline CDR1 and CDR2: KGHSH and LQKENI. Losses at the gene ends were 0 bases for V and 2 bases for J; bases not matched to a gene: 4. The CDR3 nucleotides are TGTGCCAGCTCACCACCGGGGACTACGACCTACGAGCAGTACTTC. Translating gives CASSPPGTTTYEQYF.